These 28 T cell receptor beta chains came from one sample sequenced in a study of blood T cell repertoires in COVID-19. Clones were read by immunoSEQ multiplex PCR, and TCRdb kept only the in-frame ones, dropping some. Among around 270,000 clones listed, 84% were seen once. Sequenced input: peripheral blood. The receptors originated from a man aged 55 to 70 with acute or convalescent COVID-19.

This chain links TRBV3-1 (or the pseudogene TRBV3-2) with TRBJ2-7; D possibly corresponds to TRBD2 (6 bases). The V and J ends lost 3 bases and 4 bases respectively, with 10 bases between them. This CDR3 has 13 amino acids. From germline, CDR1 is LGHDT and CDR2 YNNKEL (reference sequence). CDR3 sequence (DNA): TGTGCCAGCAGCCAGGAGGGTGGGTACGAGCAGTACTTC. This encodes CASSQEGGYEQYF.

The genes are TRBV4-1 and TRBJ2-3; maybe TRBD2 (7 bases). The ends were cut back, 0 bases at V and 7 bases at J, with 20 bases in the middle. The CDR3 sequence is 17 residues long. Germline CDR1 MGHRA, CDR2 YSYEKL. The CDR3 spells CASSQDLQWGGQNTQYF. CDR3 nucleotide sequence: TGCGCCAGCAGCCAAGATCTCCAGTGGGGGGGGCAAAATACGCAGTATTTT.

This chain connects TRBV27 to TRBJ2-7, with 15 bases fitting TRBD2. Trimming took 2 bases from V and 5 from J; bases not matched to a gene: 7. This CDR3 is built from 17 residues. Germline lookup yields CDR1 MNHEY and CDR2 SMNVEV (reference sequence). The CDR3 loop is CASSLRTSGRARHEQYF. CDR3 nucleotides: TGTGCCAGCAGTTTACGGACTAGCGGGAGGGCCCGTCACGAGCAGTACTTC.

The rearrangement links TRBV6-5 to TRBJ2-3; 9 bases match TRBD1. Germline-derived CDR1 and CDR2 are MNHEY and SVGAGI. The length of the CDR3 is 16 residues. V lost 0 bases and J lost 8; bases outside the gene matches: 9. CDR3 loop: CASSYSTGGYQGTQYF. The CDR3 coding sequence is TGTGCCAGCAGTTACTCCACAGGGGGCTATCAGGGTACGCAGTATTTT.

This clone was seen at least ten times. This sequence joins TRBV4-2 and TRBJ1-6, with D maybe TRBD1 (6 bases). V lost 1 base, J lost 4 bases, and 11 bases lay in between. Per germline, CDR1 LGHNA and CDR2 YNFKEQ. This CDR3 region has 16 residues. CDR3 region: CASSQVGGQYNSPLHF. CDR3 in DNA: TGTGCCAGCAGCCAAGTTGGGGGCCAGTATAATTCACCCCTCCACTTT.

The chain is built from TRBV11-2 and TRBJ2-7, with TRBD1 matching 8 bases. This CDR3 is 15 amino acids long. Germline CDR1 is SGHAT and CDR2 is FQNNGV. Trimming took 4 bases from V and 4 from J; bases not matched to a gene: 9. The CDR3 spells CASSSQAGGLYEQYF. Written as DNA, the CDR3 is TGTGCCAGCAGCTCCCAGGCAGGGGGCCTTTACGAGCAGTACTTC.

V usage is TRBV30 and J usage is TRBJ2-4; D unclear. This CDR3 is 14 amino acids long. Germline V gives CDR1 GTSNPN, CDR2 SVGIG (reference sequence). V was shortened by 2 bases and J by 0 bases, with 8 bases between the two germline ends. The CDR3 spells CAWSSALAKNIQYF. The CDR3 bases are TGTGCCTGGAGTTCAGCGTTAGCCAAAAACATTCAGTACTTC.

The chain is built from TRBV28 and TRBJ1-2, with 9 bases identical to TRBD1. This CDR3 region has 16 residues. J was trimmed by 4 bases and V by 8 bases; bases with no gene match: 14. Germline V gene lookup returns CDR1 MDHEN and CDR2 SYDVKM. CDR3 sequence reads: CASGRIIAGQGYGYTF. CDR3 nucleotide sequence: TGTGCCAGCGGACGCATCATAGCGGGACAGGGCTATGGCTACACCTTC.

V is TRBV2 and J is TRBJ1-2; no definite D call. Germline V lookup: CDR1 SNHLY, CDR2 FYNNEI. This CDR3 spans 11 amino acids. V was cut by 5 bases and J by 4 bases, with 5 bases left in between. CDR3 sequence reads: CASSSLYGYTF. Here the CDR3 DNA reads TGTGCCAGCAGTTCCCTCTATGGCTACACCTTC.

The gene calls are TRBV4-2 and TRBJ2-1; 10 bases agree with TRBD2. CDR3 length: 18 amino acids. V gave up 4 bases and J gave up 3 bases; unmatched junction bases: 12. CDR1 is LGHNA, CDR2 YNFKEQ, per germline. CDR3 sequence reads: CASSPEGVGLAYYNEQFF. In nucleotides, the CDR3 is TGTGCCAGCAGCCCGGAGGGAGTGGGACTAGCGTACTACAATGAGCAGTTCTTC.

A note on this clone: Germline and junction disagree at one end, which may indicate a read error. The chain links TRBV30 to TRBJ1-1, with TRBD1 as a possible D gene (6 bases). The CDR3 is made up of 11 amino acids. In germline, CDR1 is GTSNPN, CDR2 SVGIG (reference sequence). The CDR3 reads CLGGLNTEAFF. CDR3 sequence (DNA): TGCTTGGGGGGGCTGAACACTGAAGCTTTCTTT.

This clone was observed a few times. This chain links TRBV5-6 with TRBJ1-6, with D hard to call. CDR3 length: 16 residues. CDR1 and CDR2 (germline): SGHDT, YYEEEE. Trimming took off 2 bases at V and 0 bases at J, with 9 bases between the two ends. CDR3 in amino acids: CASSFRGNSYNSPLHF. The DNA for the CDR3 is TGTGCCAGCAGCTTTCGGGGTAACTCCTATAATTCACCCCTCCACTTT.

V usage is TRBV27 and J usage is TRBJ1-4; 10 bases fit TRBD1. The CDR3 loop spans 17 amino acids. Losses at the gene ends were 2 bases for V and 7 bases for J; bases not matched to a gene: 10. Germline V gene lookup returns CDR1 MNHEY and CDR2 SMNVEV (reference sequence). The DNA of the CDR3 is TGTGCCAGCAGTTTAGGTACCCCCGGGACAGGGGTTGAAAAACTGTTTTTT. Encoded protein: CASSLGTPGTGVEKLFF.

The CDR3 loop reads CASRLQGAQNQPQHF. The CDR3 nucleotides read TGTGCCAGCAGGTTACAGGGGGCGCAAAATCAGCCCCAGCATTTT. V and J are TRBV27 and TRBJ1-5; the match to TRBD1 covers 9 bases. Trimming cost V 6 bases and J 4 bases; bases outside gene matches: 7. This CDR3 contains 15 residues. Germline V gives CDR1 MNHEY, CDR2 SMNVEV (reference sequence).

The rearrangement joins TRBV12-5 to TRBJ2-3, with 8 bases that match TRBD2. J gave up 4 bases and V 3 bases, and 6 bases lay outside the gene matches. The CDR3 totals 15 residues. Germline V gene lookup returns CDR1 LGHNT and CDR2 FRNRAP. CDR3 sequence reads: CASGFGGARADTQYF. The DNA for the CDR3 is TGTGCTAGTGGTTTCGGGGGGGCGCGGGCAGATACGCAGTATTTT.

The genes are TRBV6-1 and TRBJ2-7, with a possible D match to TRBD2 (5 bases). The CDR3 is made up of 14 amino acids. V gave up 2 bases and J gave up 7 bases, with 15 bases separating them. From germline, CDR1 is MNHNS and CDR2 SASEGT. CDR3 DNA sequence: TGTGCCAGCAGTGAAACCGGGATCTCATTGGAGCAGTACTTC. Residues: CASSETGISLEQYF.

CDR3 sequence: CASSTGTSGTNEQFF. The CDR3 nucleotides read TGTGCCAGCAGCACCGGAACTAGCGGGACGAATGAGCAGTTCTTC. J is TRBJ2-1 and V is TRBV7-2; 10 positions match TRBD2. Germline values: CDR1 SGHTA, CDR2 FQGNSA. Trimming cost V 5 bases and J 7 bases; bases outside gene matches: 8. The CDR3 contains 15 residues.

The chain joins TRBV5-6 to TRBJ2-7; 7 positions match TRBD1. Germline CDR1 SGHDT, CDR2 YYEEEE. The CDR3 sequence is 15 residues long. V lost 4 bases to trimming and J lost 2 bases; unmatched junction nucleotides: 9. CDR3 nucleotides: TGTGCCAGCAGCCCGCGGACAGGTGCCCCCTACGAGCAGTACTTC. Translation gives CASSPRTGAPYEQYF.

The rearrangement uses TRBV6-5 and TRBJ2-5, with D tentatively TRBD2 (5 bases). The CDR3 spans 13 residues. The V and J ends lost 5 bases and 3 bases respectively, with 10 bases between them. CDR1 is MNHEY and CDR2 is SVGAGI in the germline V gene. The CDR3 is CASSRAAKETQYF. The CDR3 nucleotides read TGTGCCAGCAGTCGAGCGGCGAAAGAGACCCAGTACTTC.

This sequence joins TRBV15 and TRBJ2-1; the D gene is possibly TRBD1 (6 bases). The ends were cut back, 4 bases at V and 9 bases at J, with 19 bases in the middle. CDR1 and CDR2 from the germline V gene are LNHNV and YYDKDF (reference sequence). The CDR3 contains 15 residues. CDR3 coding DNA: TGTGCCACCAGCAAGACACAGGGCCCGTGGGGTGAGCAGTTCTTC. Amino acids: CATSKTQGPWGEQFF.

This sequence joins TRBV6-2 or TRBV6-3 and TRBJ1-2, with a possible D match to TRBD1 (5 bases). Germline V gene lookup returns CDR1 MNHEY and CDR2 SVGEGT. Trimming cost V 5 bases and J 7 bases, with 17 bases left between them. This CDR3 contains 14 residues. The CDR3 is CASSTTDWVSGYTF. The CDR3, as DNA: TGTGCCAGCAGTACGACAGATTGGGTCTCTGGCTACACCTTC.

The gene calls are TRBV10-3 and TRBJ2-4; D might be TRBD1 (5 bases). Looked up from germline, CDR1 is ENHRY and CDR2 is SYGVKD. V was trimmed by 3 bases and J by 2 bases, leaving 11 bases between them. CDR3 length: 15 residues. The CDR3 DNA reads TGTGCCATCAGTGATGGTCAGGGAACCAAAAACATTCAGTACTTC. The encoded protein is CAISDGQGTKNIQYF.

This clone was observed a single time. The V and J genes are TRBV10-2 and TRBJ2-1, with TRBD2 matching over 10 bases. V shed 4 bases, J shed 9 bases, and the junction held 6 bases outside the gene matches. Per the germline V gene, CDR1 is WSHSY and CDR2 is SAAADI. The CDR3 runs to 14 residues. CDR3 in amino acids: CASSAVSGRTEQFF. CDR3 nucleotides: TGCGCCAGCAGTGCTGTTAGCGGGAGGACTGAGCAGTTCTTC.

The chain has TRBV5-6 and TRBJ1-1, with 9 bases that match TRBD1. The V segment lost 3 bases and the J segment 11 bases; nucleotides outside the gene matches: 8. This CDR3 is 13 amino acids long. Germline loops: CDR1 SGHDT, CDR2 YYEEEE. The CDR3 here is CASSSDRGRQAFF. DNA for the CDR3: TGTGCCAGCAGCTCGGACAGGGGTAGACAGGCTTTCTTT.

The chain combines TRBV5-8 with TRBJ1-4, with 8 bases fitting TRBD1. V lost 4 bases and J lost 7; bases outside the gene matches: 12. CDR1 and CDR2 (germline): SGHTS, YDEGEE. The CDR3 is made up of 16 amino acids. CDR3 sequence: CASSRLQGARSEKLFF. The CDR3, as DNA: TGTGCCAGCAGCCGCTTGCAGGGGGCGCGCAGTGAAAAACTGTTTTTT.

Here the CDR3 reads CASSLLRGLVRYNEQFF. The CDR3 DNA follows: TGCGCCAGCAGCTTGTTGCGGGGACTAGTGAGGTACAATGAGCAGTTCTTC. This sequence joins TRBV5-1 and TRBJ2-1, with TRBD2 matching 8 bases. The V gene end was trimmed by 1 base and the J gene end by 4 bases; junction bases not matched to a gene: 10. The CDR3 runs 17 residues. CDR1 SGHRS and CDR2 YFSETQ come from the germline V gene.

The chain links TRBV25-1 to TRBJ2-1; 9 bases fit TRBD1. Germline V gene sequence: CDR1 MGHDK, CDR2 SYGVNS. This CDR3 is built from 15 residues. V was clipped by 4 bases and J by 7 bases; unmatched bases: 8. The CDR3 region has the DNA TGTGCCAGCAGTGTACGACAGGGGGATAGGAATGAGCAGTTCTTC. Translating gives CASSVRQGDRNEQFF. The variable domain in full, completed from reference TRBV25-1 and TRBJ2-1, reads EADIYQTPRYLVIGTGKKITLECSQTMGHDKMYWYQQDPGMELHLIHYSYGVNSTEKGDLSSESTVSRIRTEHFPLTLESARPSHTSQYLCASSVRQGDRNEQFFGPGTRLTVL.

The chain links TRBV6-2 or TRBV6-3 to TRBJ2-2; 16 bases are shared with TRBD2. The CDR3 consists of 18 residues. V was pared by 6 bases and J by 5 bases, with 9 bases of the junction left unmatched. The germline V gene has CDR1 MNHEY and CDR2 SVGEGT. The CDR3 reads CASSGTSGLAGGTGELFF. DNA of the CDR3: TGTGCCAGCAGCGGGACGTCGGGACTAGCGGGAGGGACCGGGGAGCTGTTTTTT.